Below are 4 T cell receptor beta chains sequenced from a single sample in a study of blood T cell repertoires in COVID-19. Profiled with immunoSEQ multiplex PCR; TCRdb holds only in-frame clones, not every one. The sample has a few hundred thousand clones; 80% to 90% are singletons. The sample consisted of PBMCs or T cells enriched from blood (not recorded which). All receptors come from a woman between 18 and 29 years old who had recovered from COVID-19.

This rearrangement joins TRBV12-5 to TRBJ1-5; D not certain. Trimming pared 5 bases from V and 11 bases from J, leaving 13 bases between. Looked up from germline, CDR1 is LGHNT and CDR2 is FRNRAP. The CDR3 has 12 amino acids. CDR3: CASGDNSGTQHF. Here the CDR3 DNA reads TGTGCTAGTGGTGATAACTCGGGGACCCAGCATTTT.

This chain connects TRBV11-2 to TRBJ1-2; D gene uncertain. Trimming removed 4 bases at V and 8 bases at J, with 14 bases between. In germline, CDR1 is SGHAT, CDR2 FQNNGV. The CDR3 loop spans 13 amino acids. CDR3 residues: CASSWTGRGGYTF. CDR3 bases: TGTGCCAGCAGCTGGACGGGCCGGGGAGGCTACACCTTC.

The chain carries TRBV5-1 and TRBJ2-7, with D tentatively TRBD2 (6 bases). Germline values: CDR1 SGHRS, CDR2 YFSETQ. This CDR3 contains 14 residues. V dropped 5 bases and J dropped 3 bases, with 15 bases sitting between them. CDR3 loop: CASSWGGGNYEQYF. The CDR3 coding sequence is TGCGCCAGCAGTTGGGGTGGGGGGAACTACGAGCAGTACTTC.

The chain has TRBV7-2 and TRBJ2-7; D not resolved. V lost 5 bases, J lost 3 bases, and 14 bases lay in between. Germline loops: CDR1 SGHTA, CDR2 FQGNSA. The CDR3 has 14 residues. The CDR3 coding sequence is TGTGCCAGCAGCACCCTTCGGGTGGACTACGAGCAGTACTTC. Encoded protein: CASSTLRVDYEQYF.